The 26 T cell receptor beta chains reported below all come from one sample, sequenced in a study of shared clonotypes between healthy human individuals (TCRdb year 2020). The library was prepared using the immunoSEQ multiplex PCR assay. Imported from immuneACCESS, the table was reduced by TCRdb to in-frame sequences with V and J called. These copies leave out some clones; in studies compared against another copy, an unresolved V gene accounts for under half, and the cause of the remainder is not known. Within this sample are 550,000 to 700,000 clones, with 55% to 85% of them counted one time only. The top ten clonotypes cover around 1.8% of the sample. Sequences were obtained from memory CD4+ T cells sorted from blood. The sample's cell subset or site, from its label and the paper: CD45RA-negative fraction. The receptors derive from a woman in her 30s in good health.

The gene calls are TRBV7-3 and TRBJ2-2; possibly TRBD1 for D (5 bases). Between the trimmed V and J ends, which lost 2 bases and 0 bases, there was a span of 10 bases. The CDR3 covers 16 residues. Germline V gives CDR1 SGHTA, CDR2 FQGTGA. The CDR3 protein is CASSLERGANTGELFF. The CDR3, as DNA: TGTGCCAGCAGCTTAGAAAGGGGCGCGAACACCGGGGAGCTGTTTTTT.

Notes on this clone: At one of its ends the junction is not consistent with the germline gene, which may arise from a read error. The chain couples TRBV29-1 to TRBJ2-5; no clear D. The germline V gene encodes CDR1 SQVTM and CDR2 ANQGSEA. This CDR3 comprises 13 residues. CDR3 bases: TGCAGCGTTGTGTCCCAGCGCCAAGAGATCCAGTACTTC. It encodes CSVVSQRQEIQYF.

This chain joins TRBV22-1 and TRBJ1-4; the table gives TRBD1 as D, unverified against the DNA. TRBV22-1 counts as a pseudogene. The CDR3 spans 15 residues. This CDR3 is CPGSAPQATNEKLFF. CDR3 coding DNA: TGTCCTGGGAGCGCCCCCCAGGCAACTAATGAAAAACTGTTTTTT.

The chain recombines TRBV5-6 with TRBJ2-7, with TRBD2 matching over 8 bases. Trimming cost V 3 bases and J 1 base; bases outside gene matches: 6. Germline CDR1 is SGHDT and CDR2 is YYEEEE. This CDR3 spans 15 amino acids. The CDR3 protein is CASSSTSALSYEQYF. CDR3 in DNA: TGTGCCAGCAGCTCGACTAGCGCACTTTCCTACGAGCAGTACTTC.

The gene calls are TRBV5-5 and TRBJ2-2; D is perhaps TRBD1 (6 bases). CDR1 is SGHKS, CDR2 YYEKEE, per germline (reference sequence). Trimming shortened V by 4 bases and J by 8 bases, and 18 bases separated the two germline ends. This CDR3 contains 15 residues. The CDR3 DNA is TGTGCCAGCAGCAGCTGGACAGACCTGGGAGGGGAGCTGTTTTTT. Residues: CASSSWTDLGGELFF.

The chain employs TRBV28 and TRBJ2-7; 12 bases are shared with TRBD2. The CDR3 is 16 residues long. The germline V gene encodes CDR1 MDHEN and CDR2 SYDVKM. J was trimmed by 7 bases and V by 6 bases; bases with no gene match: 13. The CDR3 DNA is TGTGCCAGCAGGATACCCTCTAGCGGGAGGGCGGGGGAGCAGTACTTC. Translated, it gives CASRIPSSGRAGEQYF.

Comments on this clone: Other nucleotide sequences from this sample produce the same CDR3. The CDR3 here is CSVAGQHYGYTF. CDR3 sequence (DNA): TGCAGCGTTGCCGGACAGCACTATGGCTACACCTTC. The chain employs TRBV29-1 and TRBJ1-2, with D tentatively TRBD1 (6 bases). From germline, CDR1 is SQVTM and CDR2 ANQGSEA. The CDR3 length is 12 residues. The germline V and J ends were trimmed by 4 bases and 3 bases, with 9 bases remaining between them.

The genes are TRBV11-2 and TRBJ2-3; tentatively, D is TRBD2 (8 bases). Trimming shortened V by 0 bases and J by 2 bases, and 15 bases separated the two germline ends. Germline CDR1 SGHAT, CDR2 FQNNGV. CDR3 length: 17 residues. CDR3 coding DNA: TGTGCCAGCAGCTTAGATCGGGAGGGGGCTAACACAGATACGCAGTATTTT. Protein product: CASSLDREGANTDTQYF.

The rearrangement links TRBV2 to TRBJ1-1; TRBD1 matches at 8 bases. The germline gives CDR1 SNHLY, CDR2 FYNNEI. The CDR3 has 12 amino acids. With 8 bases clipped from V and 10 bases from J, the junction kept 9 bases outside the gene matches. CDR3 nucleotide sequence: TGTGCCAGCCAACCCGGGGACAGGAGAGCTTTCTTT. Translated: CASQPGDRRAFF.

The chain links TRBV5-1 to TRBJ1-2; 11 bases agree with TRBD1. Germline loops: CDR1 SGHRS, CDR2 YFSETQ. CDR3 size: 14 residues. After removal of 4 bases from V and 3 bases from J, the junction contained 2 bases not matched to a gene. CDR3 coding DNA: TGCGCCAGCAGCGGGGGACAGGGGGACTATGGCTACACCTTC. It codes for CASSGGQGDYGYTF.

CDR3 nucleotide sequence: TGTGCCAGCAGTGAACAGGGGGGTATCTACAATGAGCAGTTCTTC. Its translation: CASSEQGGIYNEQFF. The chain uses TRBV2 and TRBJ2-1; D possibly corresponds to TRBD1 (7 bases). CDR1 is SNHLY, CDR2 FYNNEI, per germline. V lost 2 bases and J 3 bases, leaving 11 bases between the germline ends. This CDR3 is built from 15 residues.

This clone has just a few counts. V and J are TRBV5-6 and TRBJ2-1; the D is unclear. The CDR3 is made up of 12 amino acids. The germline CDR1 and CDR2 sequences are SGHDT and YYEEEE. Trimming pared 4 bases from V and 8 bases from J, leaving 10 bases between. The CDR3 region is CASSLGRYEQFF. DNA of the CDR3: TGTGCCAGCAGCCTGGGCAGGTATGAGCAGTTCTTC.

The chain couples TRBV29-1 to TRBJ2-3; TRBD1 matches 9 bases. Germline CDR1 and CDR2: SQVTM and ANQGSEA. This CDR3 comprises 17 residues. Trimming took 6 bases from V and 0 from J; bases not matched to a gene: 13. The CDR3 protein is CSVDGGGTGRSTDTQYF. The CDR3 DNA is TGCAGCGTCGACGGGGGCGGGACAGGGAGGAGCACAGATACGCAGTATTTT.

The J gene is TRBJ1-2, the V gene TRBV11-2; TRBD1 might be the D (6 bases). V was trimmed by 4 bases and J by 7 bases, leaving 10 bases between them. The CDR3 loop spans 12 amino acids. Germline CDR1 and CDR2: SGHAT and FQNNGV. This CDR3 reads CASSSGVAGYTF. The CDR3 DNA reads TGTGCCAGCAGCTCAGGGGTGGCTGGCTACACCTTC.

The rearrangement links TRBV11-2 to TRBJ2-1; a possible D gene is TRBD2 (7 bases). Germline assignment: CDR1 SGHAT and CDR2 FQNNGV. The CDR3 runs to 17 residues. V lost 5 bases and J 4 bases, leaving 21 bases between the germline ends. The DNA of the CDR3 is TGTGCCAGCAGCCCTGGGAGAGGGGGGGGCGAATACAATGAGCAGTTCTTC. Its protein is CASSPGRGGGEYNEQFF.

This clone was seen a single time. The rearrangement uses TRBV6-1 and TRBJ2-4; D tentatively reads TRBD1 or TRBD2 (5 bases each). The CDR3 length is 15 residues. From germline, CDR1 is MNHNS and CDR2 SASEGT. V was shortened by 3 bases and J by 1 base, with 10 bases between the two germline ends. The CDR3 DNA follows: TGTGCCAGCAGTGACCCAGGGACCGCCAAAAACATTCAGTACTTC. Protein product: CASSDPGTAKNIQYF.

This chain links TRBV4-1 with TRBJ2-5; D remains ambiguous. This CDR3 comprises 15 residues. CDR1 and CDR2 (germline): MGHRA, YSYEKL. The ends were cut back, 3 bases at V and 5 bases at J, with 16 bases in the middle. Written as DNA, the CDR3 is TGCGCCAGCAGCCATGGTGGAACCTCCAGGGAGACCCAGTACTTC. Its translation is CASSHGGTSRETQYF.

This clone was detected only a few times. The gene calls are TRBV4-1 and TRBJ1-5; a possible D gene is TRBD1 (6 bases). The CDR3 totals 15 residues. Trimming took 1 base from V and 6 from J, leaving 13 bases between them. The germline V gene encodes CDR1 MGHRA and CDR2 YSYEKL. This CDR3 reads CASSQGGAGLQPQHF. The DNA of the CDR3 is TGCGCCAGCAGCCAAGGGGGGGCAGGCCTTCAGCCCCAGCATTTT.

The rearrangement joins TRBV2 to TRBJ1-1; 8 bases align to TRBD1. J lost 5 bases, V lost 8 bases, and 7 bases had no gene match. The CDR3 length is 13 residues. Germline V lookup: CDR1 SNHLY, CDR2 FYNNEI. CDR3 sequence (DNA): TGTGCCAGCGGACTACAGGGGGATACTGAAGCTTTCTTT. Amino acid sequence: CASGLQGDTEAFF.

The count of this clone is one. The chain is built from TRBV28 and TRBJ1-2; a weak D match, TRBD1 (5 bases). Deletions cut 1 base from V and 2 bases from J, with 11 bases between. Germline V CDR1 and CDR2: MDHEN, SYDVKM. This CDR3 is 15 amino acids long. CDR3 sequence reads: CASSLSSGPNYGYTF. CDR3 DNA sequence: TGTGCCAGCAGTTTATCCTCAGGGCCCAACTATGGCTACACCTTC.

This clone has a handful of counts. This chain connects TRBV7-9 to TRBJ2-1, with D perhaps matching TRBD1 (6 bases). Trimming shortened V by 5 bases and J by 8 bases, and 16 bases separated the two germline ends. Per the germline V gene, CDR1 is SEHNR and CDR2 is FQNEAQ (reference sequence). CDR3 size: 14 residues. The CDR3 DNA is TGTGCCAGCAGCCTGGGACACGAGGGCGATGAGCAGTTCTTC. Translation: CASSLGHEGDEQFF.

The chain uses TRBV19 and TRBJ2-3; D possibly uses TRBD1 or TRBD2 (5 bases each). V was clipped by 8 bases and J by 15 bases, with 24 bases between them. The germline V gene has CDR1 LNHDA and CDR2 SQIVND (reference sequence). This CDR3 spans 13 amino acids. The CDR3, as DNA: TGTGCCAGTTCCTCCGGAGGCGACCCCAGGGACTATTTT. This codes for CASSSGGDPRDYF.

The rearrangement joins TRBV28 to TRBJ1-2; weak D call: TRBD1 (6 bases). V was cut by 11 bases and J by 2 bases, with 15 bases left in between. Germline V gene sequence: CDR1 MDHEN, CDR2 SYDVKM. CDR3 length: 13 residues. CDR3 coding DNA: TGTGCCGCCGCGGCTAGGGGGAACTATGGCTACACCTTC. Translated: CAAAARGNYGYTF.

Here the CDR3 DNA reads TGCAGCGTTGGGGGACTAGAGGTGGTAGAGACCCAGTACTTC. Translation: CSVGGLEVVETQYF. The chain has TRBV29-1 and TRBJ2-5, with 8 positions matching TRBD2. Germline V CDR1 and CDR2: SQVTM, ANQGSEA. The CDR3 has 14 residues. The ends lost 4 bases at V and 4 bases at J; junction bases unmatched: 8.

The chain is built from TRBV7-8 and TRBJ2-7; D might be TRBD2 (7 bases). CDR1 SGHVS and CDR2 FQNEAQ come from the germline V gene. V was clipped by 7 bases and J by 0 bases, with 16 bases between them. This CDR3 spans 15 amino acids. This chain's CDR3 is CASTPGRGGSYEQYF. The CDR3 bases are TGTGCCAGCACCCCGGGGAGGGGGGGCTCCTACGAGCAGTACTTC.

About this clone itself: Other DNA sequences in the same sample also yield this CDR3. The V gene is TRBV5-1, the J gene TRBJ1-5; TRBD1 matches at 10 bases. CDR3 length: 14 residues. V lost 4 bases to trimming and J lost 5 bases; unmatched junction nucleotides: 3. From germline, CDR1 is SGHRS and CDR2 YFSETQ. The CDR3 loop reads CASSLGQGDQPQHF. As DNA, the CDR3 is TGCGCCAGCAGCCTAGGACAGGGGGATCAGCCCCAGCATTTT.